Listed here are 25 T cell receptor beta chains from one sample, sequenced in a study of naive and memory T cell subsets. Regarding the study as a whole: Especially in CD8 cells, naive repertoires contained a few larger clonotypes, possibly CD45RA-re-expressing memory cells.

The antigens these receptors bind are not known. Both TRBC1 and TRBC2 were covered by a beta constant-region primer of two equimolar oligonucleotides. Nested alpha and beta constant-region primers with the SP2 primer drove four PCR rounds on ligated cDNA. TCRdb re-derived calls from the UMI-ligation and nested PCR reads in MiXCR, one entry per CDR3 protein. The sample lists some 82,000 distinct CDR3 sequences; approximately 10% were seen once. The material sequenced was naive CD4+ T cells from blood. The receptors originated from a human donor in good health.

The V call is TRBV16, the J call TRBJ1-4, with D possibly TRBD1 on 6 matching bases. The CDR3 length is 15 residues. The V and J ends lost 3 bases and 4 bases respectively, with 12 bases between them. The V gene's germline CDR1 is KGHSY and CDR2 FQNENV. CDR3 in amino acids: CASSQQGGFNEKLFF. The CDR3 nucleotides read TGTGCCAGCAGCCAGCAAGGGGGATTTAATGAAAAACTGTTTTTT. Variable domain in full (rest from reference TRBV16 and TRBJ1-4): GEEVAQTPKHLVRGEGQKAKLYCAPIKGHSYVFWYQQVLKNEFKFLISFQNENVFDETGMPKERFSAKCLPNSPCSLEIQATKLEDSAVYFCASSQQGGFNEKLFFGSGTQLSVL.

This sequence joins TRBV27 and TRBJ2-5, with 11 bases that match TRBD1. Germline CDR1 reads MNHEY; CDR2 reads SMNVEV (reference sequence). V trimming: 5 bases; J trimming: 1 base; junction bases outside the gene matches: 3. This CDR3 is built from 15 residues. The CDR3 DNA sequence: TGTGCCAGCAGTCGGGACAGGGGGTGCCAAGAGACCCAGTACTTC. This translates into CASSRDRGCQETQYF.

The chain has TRBV19 and TRBJ2-1, with TRBD1 matching 9 bases. The germline V gene has CDR1 LNHDA and CDR2 SQIVND (reference sequence). This CDR3 contains 15 residues. J gave up 3 bases and V 9 bases, and 9 bases lay outside the gene matches. The CDR3: CASLETGQGYNEQFF. The CDR3 DNA reads TGTGCCAGCCTAGAAACGGGACAGGGCTACAATGAGCAGTTCTTC.

This clonotype was detected ten times or more. The J gene is TRBJ1-2, the V gene TRBV29-1; TRBD1 aligns across 8 bases. The CDR3 spans 12 residues. From germline, CDR1 is SQVTM and CDR2 ANQGSEA. V was pared by 6 bases and J by 4 bases, with 4 bases of the junction left unmatched. In nucleotides, the CDR3 is TGCAGCGTGGAACAGGGGGTCTATGGCTACACCTTC. Residues: CSVEQGVYGYTF.

V is TRBV7-2 and J is TRBJ2-6; 7 bases align to TRBD1. Germline CDR1 and CDR2: SGHTA and FQGNSA. Trimming at V came to 1 base and at J to 0 bases, leaving 6 bases not matched to a gene. There are 18 residues in the CDR3. The CDR3, as DNA: TGTGCCAGCAGCTTAGGGTTCAGGGGGTACTCTGGGGCCAACGTCCTGACTTTC. This codes for CASSLGFRGYSGANVLTF.

At least ten counts were recorded for this clonotype. The chain joins TRBV7-6 to TRBJ1-5; D is unclear. Germline lookup yields CDR1 SGHVS and CDR2 FNYEAQ. V lost 1 base and J 0 bases, leaving 10 bases between the germline ends. This CDR3 has 16 amino acids. The CDR3, as DNA: TGTGCCAGCAGCTTAGAACGGCCCATTAGCAATCAGCCCCAGCATTTT. Its protein product is CASSLERPISNQPQHF.

This clonotype was counted between two and nine times. The chain combines TRBV9 with TRBJ1-2; D is unresolved. The germline V gene has CDR1 SGDLS and CDR2 YYNGEE. The V and J ends lost 4 bases and 2 bases respectively, with 3 bases between them. This CDR3 comprises 11 residues. The CDR3, as DNA: TGTGCCAGCAGCAAAAACTATGGCTACACCTTC. Translated: CASSKNYGYTF.

This rearrangement joins TRBV3-1 to TRBJ2-5, with D unresolved. With 4 bases removed from V and 1 base from J, the gap between germline ends came to 10 bases. The CDR3 has 14 amino acids. CDR1 LGHDT and CDR2 YNNKEL come from the germline V gene (reference sequence). The CDR3 DNA sequence: TGTGCCAGCAGCCCGTACTGGTCCCAAGAGACCCAGTACTTC. Its translation: CASSPYWSQETQYF.

This chain uses TRBV24-1 with TRBJ2-1; 7 nucleotides line up with TRBD1. CDR3 length: 15 amino acids. Per the germline V gene, CDR1 is KGHDR and CDR2 is SFDVKD. V gave up 4 bases and J gave up 2 bases; unmatched junction bases: 4. The CDR3 here is CATSDDRVPYNEQFF. The CDR3 DNA reads TGTGCCACCAGTGACGACAGGGTCCCCTACAATGAGCAGTTCTTC.

This clonotype has at least ten counts. The V gene is TRBV18, the J gene TRBJ2-7, with D possibly matching TRBD1 (6 bases). The germline V gene has CDR1 KGHSH and CDR2 LQKENI. The CDR3 has 15 residues. V was clipped by 3 bases and J by 6 bases, with 18 bases between them. The CDR3 DNA follows: TGTGCCAGCTCACCCCCAGGGGCCACGGCCAGCGAGCAGTACTTC. It codes for CASSPPGATASEQYF. Full variable domain (remainder filled in from reference TRBV18 and TRBJ2-7): NAGVMQNPRHLVRRRGQEARLRCSPMKGHSHVYWYRQLPEEGLKFMVYLQKENIIDESGMPKERFSAEFPKEGPSILRIQQVVRGDSAAYFCASSPPGATASEQYFGPGTRLTVT.

This clonotype was counted many times. V is TRBV3-1 and J is TRBJ2-3; D gene unclear. Deletions cut 3 bases from V and 7 bases from J, with 11 bases between. Germline lookup yields CDR1 LGHDT and CDR2 YNNKEL (reference sequence). CDR3 length equals 13 residues. DNA of the CDR3: TGTGCCAGCAGCCAGAGGACGGGCTATACGCAGTATTTT. Amino acids: CASSQRTGYTQYF.

This clonotype showed up just a few times. This chain links TRBV7-3 with TRBJ2-7, with 9 bases aligning to TRBD2. Germline V gene lookup returns CDR1 SGHTA and CDR2 FQGTGA. The CDR3 extends over 15 amino acids. V lost 1 base, J lost 5 bases, and 6 bases stayed unmatched. The CDR3 nucleotides are TGTGCCAGCAGCTTAATGGAGGGACTAGCCCACGAGCAGTACTTC. This gives the protein CASSLMEGLAHEQYF.

This clonotype was recorded many times. The gene calls are TRBV7-2 and TRBJ2-3, with D possibly TRBD2 on 6 matching bases. Germline CDR1 is SGHTA and CDR2 is FQGNSA. Trimming stripped 1 base from V and 6 bases from J, with 11 bases between. CDR3 length equals 14 residues. This CDR3 is CASSLVGGVDTQYF. In DNA form, the CDR3 reads TGTGCCAGCAGCTTAGTCGGAGGGGTCGATACGCAGTATTTT.

This clonotype came up a few times. The chain has TRBV20-1 and TRBJ2-3; D is possibly TRBD2 (6 bases). Germline V gene lookup returns CDR1 DFQATT and CDR2 SNEGSKA (reference sequence). Trimming pared 4 bases from V and 0 bases from J, leaving 11 bases between. This CDR3 is built from 14 residues. CDR3 in amino acids: CSATLAGSTDTQYF. As DNA, the CDR3 is TGCAGTGCTACCCTCGCGGGGAGCACAGATACGCAGTATTTT.

This clonotype was seen a handful of times. The chain combines TRBV20-1 with TRBJ2-1; 10 bases fit TRBD1. V was clipped by 6 bases and J by 7 bases; unmatched bases: 9. Germline V gene lookup returns CDR1 DFQATT and CDR2 SNEGSKA (reference sequence). The CDR3 has 14 residues. The CDR3 bases are TGCAGTGCCCGGAGGGGACAGGGGCCGAATGAGCAGTTCTTC. Translation gives CSARRGQGPNEQFF.

In this sample, this clonotype turned up many times. The chain has TRBV12-3 or TRBV12-4 and TRBJ1-5; tentative D call: TRBD1 (6 bases). This CDR3 region has 15 residues. The V end lost 7 bases, the J end lost 2 bases, and 15 bases lay between the germline ends. DNA for the CDR3: TGTGCCAGCACACCACAGGGTTCCCGCAATCAGCCCCAGCATTTT. Residues: CASTPQGSRNQPQHF.

This clonotype was observed a few times. V and J are TRBV6-6 and TRBJ2-1, with D uncertain. CDR3 length: 17 amino acids. Per the germline V gene, CDR1 is MNHNY and CDR2 is SVGAGI (reference sequence). V lost 0 bases and J 15 bases, leaving 27 bases between the germline ends. In DNA form, the CDR3 reads TGTGCCAGCAGTTACTCGACCTTCCGGAGAGCTCCTTCTGGTGGGTTCTTC. Translating gives CASSYSTFRRAPSGGFF.

This clonotype was counted only a few times. The gene calls are TRBV12-3 or TRBV12-4 and TRBJ2-4, with D possibly being TRBD2 (5 bases). The length of the CDR3 is 13 residues. Trimming pared 0 bases from V and 7 bases from J, leaving 7 bases between. The CDR3 loop is CASSLAGMNIQYF. DNA of the CDR3: TGTGCCAGCAGTTTAGCCGGGATGAACATTCAGTACTTC.

This clonotype was counted between two and nine times. The chain recombines TRBV7-3 with TRBJ2-1; TRBD1 is a possible D gene (5 bases). Germline CDR1 and CDR2: SGHTA and FQGTGA. Between the trimmed V and J ends, which lost 4 bases and 5 bases, there was a span of 9 bases. This CDR3 has 13 amino acids. The CDR3 loop reads CASSSTAHNEQFF. In DNA, the CDR3 is TGTGCCAGCAGCTCGACAGCCCACAATGAGCAGTTCTTC.

This clonotype was seen more than once but under ten times. The chain recombines TRBV11-3 with TRBJ2-1, with D possibly called TRBD1 or TRBD2 (5 bases each). CDR1 SGHNT and CDR2 YENEEA come from the germline V gene. The CDR3 totals 15 residues. V lost 3 bases to trimming and J lost 5 bases, with 14 bases between them. CDR3 DNA: TGTGCCAGCAGCTTTATGTGGGGACCTGACAATGAGCAGTTCTTC. Encoded protein: CASSFMWGPDNEQFF.

The rearrangement links TRBV5-1 to TRBJ2-3, with D unclear. The V end lost 0 bases, the J end lost 2 bases, and 4 bases lay between the germline ends. CDR1 and CDR2 (germline): SGHRS, YFSETQ. The CDR3 sequence is 13 residues long. The CDR3 bases are TGCGCCAGCAGCTTGGCTCCCACAGATACGCAGTATTTT. Translating gives CASSLAPTDTQYF.

This clonotype occurred a few times. The chain links TRBV4-3 to TRBJ1-3; 8 bases map to TRBD1. Germline CDR1 LGHNA, CDR2 YSLEER. This CDR3 is 22 amino acids long. J gave up 4 bases and V 0 bases, and 23 bases lay outside the gene matches. The CDR3 is CASSQDISLGQGALIPGNTIYF. In DNA, the CDR3 is TGCGCCAGCAGCCAAGATATCTCCTTAGGGCAGGGGGCGCTTATACCAGGAAACACCATATATTTT.

This clonotype was counted only a few times. V is TRBV12-3 or TRBV12-4 and J is TRBJ1-1; D remains ambiguous. V dropped 3 bases and J dropped 4 bases, with 9 bases sitting between them. The CDR3 consists of 13 residues. CDR3 DNA sequence: TGTGCCAGCAGTTTGAGGATAAGCACTGAAGCTTTCTTT. Its translation is CASSLRISTEAFF.

The chain employs TRBV12-5 and TRBJ2-2, with TRBD1 matching over 9 bases. Trimming cost V 5 bases and J 2 bases; bases outside gene matches: 15. The CDR3 sequence is 19 residues long. Germline CDR1 is LGHNT and CDR2 is FRNRAP. CDR3 sequence (DNA): TGTGCTAGTGGTACACAAACACTCCGGGACAGGGCTAACACCGGGGAGCTGTTTTTT. As protein: CASGTQTLRDRANTGELFF.

V and J are TRBV6-5 and TRBJ1-6; D not resolved. V shed 8 bases and J shed 9 bases, with 17 bases lying between them. The germline V gene has CDR1 MNHEY and CDR2 SVGAGI. This CDR3 is built from 14 residues. CDR3 residues: CASASSLSGSPLHF. CDR3 sequence (DNA): TGTGCCAGCGCCTCGAGCCTGAGCGGTTCACCCCTCCACTTT.